What follows describes a single T cell receptor beta chain. The source of the sample is a study of T cell responses to AZD1222 COVID-19 vaccine. The CDR3 extends over 14 amino acids. Germline assignment: CDR1 KGHSH and CDR2 LQKENI. The trim removed 0 bases at V and 2 bases at J, leaving 1 base unmatched. The data were produced by immunoSEQ multiplex PCR, yet TCRdb's version contains in-frame clones alone and is incomplete. This sample has 150,000 to 200,000 clones, with roughly 91% found just once. The TCR originated in an adult who received the AZD1222 COVID-19 vaccine. The material was peripheral blood, obtained 28 days after the second AZD1222 dose. The gene calls are TRBV18 and TRBJ2-7, with 7 bases identical to TRBD1. The CDR3 DNA reads as TGTGCCAGCTCACCACCCCAGGGGGCCTACGAGCAGTACTTC. Translated: CASSPPQGAYEQYF.